This is a list of T cell receptor beta chains from one sample in a study of PD-1 blockade in classical Hodgkin lymphoma. Measured with immunoSEQ multiplex PCR; TCRdb has only the in-frame clones, and not every one. Counted here are approximately 45,000 clones, 55% to 80% occurring once; the ten biggest clones make up around 3.1%. Sample: peripheral blood mononuclear cells (PBMCs), taken before the fourth cycle of nivolumab. Receptors were obtained from a human donor with classical Hodgkin lymphoma. Both conserved end residues are part of each CDR3. D genes are given only for firm matches. Some rows mark clone size as missing; the rest say once, few, many or name a class of expanded clone.

J gene | V gene | clone size | D gene | CDR3 DNA | CDR3 protein
TRBJ2-3 | TRBV7-2 | many | TRBD2 | TGTGCCAGCAGCGAAGCGGGGAGCACAGATACGCAGTATTTT | CASSEAGSTDTQYF
TRBJ2-7 | TRBV5-6 | few | . | TGTGCCAGCAGCTTTCCGGGACATAGCCGCGAGCAGTACTTC | CASSFPGHSREQYF
TRBJ1-1 | TRBV7-2 | once | . | TGTGCCAGCAGCTTAGTAGCGGCAGGGTTGACTGAAGCTTTCTTT | CASSLVAAGLTEAFF
TRBJ2-3 | TRBV7-2 | . | . | TGTGCCAGCAGCTTAGACTACCTCACAGATACGCAGTATTTT | CASSLDYLTDTQYF
TRBJ2-2 | TRBV19 | . | TRBD1 | TGTGCCAGTAGAGGGACAGGGAGACCGGGGGAGCTGTTTTTT | CASRGTGRPGELFF
TRBJ1-4 | TRBV28 | . | . | TGTGCCAGCAGTTTATGGGGGGGACCTAATGAAAAACTGTTTTTT | CASSLWGGPNEKLFF
TRBJ2-1 | TRBV7-7 | medium-sized | . | TGTGCCAGCAGCCCGTTCGGGGCCGACAATGAGCAGTTCTTC | CASSPFGADNEQFF
TRBJ1-2 | TRBV28 | . | . | TGTGCCATCAACCTTTGGGGGTCCTCCTATGGCTACACCTTC | CAINLWGSSYGYTF
TRBJ2-5 | TRBV19 | few | . | TGTGCCAGTAGTATCGAGAACGGGCAGACCCAGTACTTC | CASSIENGQTQYF
TRBJ2-3 | TRBV5-6 | . | TRBD2 | TGTACCAGCAGCTTGGTCGGGAGGGCCGTAACAGATACGCAGTATTTT | CTSSLVGRAVTDTQYF
TRBJ2-3 | TRBV25-1 | many | . | TGTGCCAGCAGTGAGGGGACACCTTTAATGGATACGCAGTATTTT | CASSEGTPLMDTQYF
TRBJ2-1 | TRBV28 | . | . | TGTGCCAGCAGTAGACTTTACAATGAGCAGTTCTTC | CASSRLYNEQFF
TRBJ2-2 | TRBV11-2 | . | . | TGTGCCAGCAGCATACTGGGCTCTCACACCGGGGAGCTGTTTTTT | CASSILGSHTGELFF
TRBJ1-5 | TRBV19 | . | TRBD1 | TGTGCCAGTAAGGGACAGGGATATCAGCCCCAGCATTTT | CASKGQGYQPQHF
TRBJ2-3 | TRBV5-1 | . | TRBD1 | TGCGCCAGCAGCTTTACCGGGACAGGGTTGAATACGCAGTATTTT | CASSFTGTGLNTQYF
TRBJ2-5 | TRBV6-1 | . | . | TGTGCCAGCAGCGGACGTGGGACCCAGTACTTC | CASSGRGTQYF
TRBJ2-7 | TRBV7-2 | once | TRBD1 | TGTGCCAGCAGCTTAAGTGGGACAGGGGGAGCCGAGCAGTACTTC | CASSLSGTGGAEQYF
TRBJ2-5 | TRBV15 | . | . | TGTGCCACCAGCGAGGGGCGGGAGACCCAGTACTTC | CATSEGRETQYF
TRBJ1-2 | TRBV28 | . | . | TGTGCCAGCGGTGAACAGGGCTCTCAAAACTATGGCTACACCTTC | CASGEQGSQNYGYTF
TRBJ1-1 | TRBV30 | . | TRBD1 | TGTGCCTGGAGTGGACAGGGGAGCACTGAAGCTTTCTTT | CAWSGQGSTEAFF